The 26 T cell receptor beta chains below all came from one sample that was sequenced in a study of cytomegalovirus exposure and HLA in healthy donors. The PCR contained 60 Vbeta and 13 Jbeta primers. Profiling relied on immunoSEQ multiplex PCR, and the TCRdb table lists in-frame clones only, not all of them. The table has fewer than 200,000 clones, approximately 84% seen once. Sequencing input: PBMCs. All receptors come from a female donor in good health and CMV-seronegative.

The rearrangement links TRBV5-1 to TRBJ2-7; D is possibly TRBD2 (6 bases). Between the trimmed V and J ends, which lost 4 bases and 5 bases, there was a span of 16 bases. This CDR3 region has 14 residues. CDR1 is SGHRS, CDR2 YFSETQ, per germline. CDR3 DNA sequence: TGCGCCAGCAGCCCGGAGGGCCTTGTAGACGAGCAGTACTTC. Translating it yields CASSPEGLVDEQYF.

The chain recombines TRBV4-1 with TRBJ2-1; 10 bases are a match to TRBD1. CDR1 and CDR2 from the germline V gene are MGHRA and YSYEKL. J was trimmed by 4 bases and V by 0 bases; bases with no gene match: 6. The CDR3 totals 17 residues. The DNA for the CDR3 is TGCGCCAGCAGCCAAGATTTCAGGACAGGGGGATACAATGAGCAGTTCTTC. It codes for CASSQDFRTGGYNEQFF.

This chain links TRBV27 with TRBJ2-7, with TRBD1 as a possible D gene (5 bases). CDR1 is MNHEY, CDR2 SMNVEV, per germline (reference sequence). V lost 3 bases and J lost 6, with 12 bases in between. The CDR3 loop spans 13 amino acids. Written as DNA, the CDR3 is TGTGCCAGCAGTTTGGCAGGGTGGGTCGAGCAGTACTTC. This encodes CASSLAGWVEQYF.

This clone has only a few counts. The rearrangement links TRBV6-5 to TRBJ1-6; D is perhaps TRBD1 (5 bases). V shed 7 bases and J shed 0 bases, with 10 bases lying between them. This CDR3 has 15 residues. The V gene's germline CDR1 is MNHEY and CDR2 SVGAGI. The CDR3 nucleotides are TGTGCCAGCAACCCAGGGAACTCCTATAATTCACCCCTCCACTTT. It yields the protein CASNPGNSYNSPLHF.

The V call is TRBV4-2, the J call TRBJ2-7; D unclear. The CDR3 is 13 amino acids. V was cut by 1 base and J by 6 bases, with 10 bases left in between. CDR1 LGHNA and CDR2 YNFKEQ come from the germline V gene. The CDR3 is CASSQVSLGEQYF. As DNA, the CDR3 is TGTGCCAGCAGCCAAGTTAGTCTTGGCGAGCAGTACTTC.

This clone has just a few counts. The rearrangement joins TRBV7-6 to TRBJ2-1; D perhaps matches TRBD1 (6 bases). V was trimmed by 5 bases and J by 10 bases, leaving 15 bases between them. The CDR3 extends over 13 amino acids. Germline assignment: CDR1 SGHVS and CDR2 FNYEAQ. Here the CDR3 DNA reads TGTGCCAGCAGCCCAAGACAGGTCCCGGAGCAGTTCTTC. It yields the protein CASSPRQVPEQFF.

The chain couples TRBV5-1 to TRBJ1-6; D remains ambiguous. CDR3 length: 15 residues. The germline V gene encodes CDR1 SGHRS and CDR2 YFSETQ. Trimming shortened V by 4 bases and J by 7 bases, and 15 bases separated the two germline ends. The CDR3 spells CASSLTLGGNSPLHF. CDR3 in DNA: TGCGCCAGCAGCCTGACCCTTGGCGGCAATTCACCCCTCCACTTT.

CDR3: CASSPAISGLHF. CDR3 in DNA: TGTGCCAGCAGTCCTGCCATTTCGGGCCTCCACTTT. This chain connects TRBV2 to TRBJ1-6; D gene ambiguous. In germline, CDR1 is SNHLY, CDR2 FYNNEI. V lost 5 bases, J lost 15 bases, and 14 bases lay in between. The CDR3 length is 12 residues.

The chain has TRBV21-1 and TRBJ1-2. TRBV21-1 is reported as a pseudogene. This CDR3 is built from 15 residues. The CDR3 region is CGARTTCRTCYGYTF. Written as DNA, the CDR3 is TGTGGCGCACGCACGACTTGCAGGACTTGCTATGGCTACACCTTC.

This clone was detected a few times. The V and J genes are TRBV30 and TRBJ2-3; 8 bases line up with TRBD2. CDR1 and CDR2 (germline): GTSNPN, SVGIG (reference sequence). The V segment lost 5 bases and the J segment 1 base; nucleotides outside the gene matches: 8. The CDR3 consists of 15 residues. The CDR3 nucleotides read TGTGCCTGGGGGGGGGCGGGGGGAGGCACAGATACGCAGTATTTT. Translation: CAWGGAGGGTDTQYF. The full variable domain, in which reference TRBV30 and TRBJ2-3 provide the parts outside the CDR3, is SQTIHQWPATLVQPVGSPLSLECTVEGTSNPNLYWYRQAAGRGLQLLFYSVGIGQISSEVPQNLSASRPQDRQFILSSKKLLLSDSGFYLCAWGGAGGGTDTQYFGPGTRLTVL.

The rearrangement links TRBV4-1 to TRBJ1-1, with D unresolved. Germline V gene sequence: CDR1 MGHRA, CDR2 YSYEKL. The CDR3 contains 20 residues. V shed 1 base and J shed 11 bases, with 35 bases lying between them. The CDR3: CASSQASERGRKEKRVGAFF. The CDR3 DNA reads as TGCGCCAGCAGCCAAGCATCAGAACGGGGTCGGAAGGAAAAGCGTGTTGGGGCTTTCTTT.

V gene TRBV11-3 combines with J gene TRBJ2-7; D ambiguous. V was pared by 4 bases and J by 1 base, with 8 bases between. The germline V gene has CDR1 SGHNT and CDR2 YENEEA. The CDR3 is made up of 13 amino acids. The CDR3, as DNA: TGTGCCAGCAGCTCCGGCAGGTCCTACGAGCAGTACTTC. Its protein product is CASSSGRSYEQYF.

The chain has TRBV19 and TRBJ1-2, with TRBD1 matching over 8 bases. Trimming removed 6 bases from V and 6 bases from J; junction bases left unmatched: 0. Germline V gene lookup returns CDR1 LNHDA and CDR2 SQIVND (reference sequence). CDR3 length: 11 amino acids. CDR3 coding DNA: TGTGCCAGTAGGACAGGGGATGGCTACACCTTC. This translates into CASRTGDGYTF. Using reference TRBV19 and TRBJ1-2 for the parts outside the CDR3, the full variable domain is DGGITQSPKYLFRKEGQNVTLSCEQNLNHDAMYWYRQDPGQGLRLIYYSQIVNDFQKGDIAEGYSVSREKKESFPLTVTSAQKNPTAFYLCASRTGDGYTFGSGTRLTVV.

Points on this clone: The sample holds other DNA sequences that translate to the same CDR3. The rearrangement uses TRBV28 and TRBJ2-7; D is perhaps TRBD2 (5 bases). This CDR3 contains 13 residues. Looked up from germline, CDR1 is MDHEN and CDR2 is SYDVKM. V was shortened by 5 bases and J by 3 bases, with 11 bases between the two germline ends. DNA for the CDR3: TGTGCCAGCAGTCCGAGTACTAGCTACGAGCAGTACTTC. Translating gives CASSPSTSYEQYF.

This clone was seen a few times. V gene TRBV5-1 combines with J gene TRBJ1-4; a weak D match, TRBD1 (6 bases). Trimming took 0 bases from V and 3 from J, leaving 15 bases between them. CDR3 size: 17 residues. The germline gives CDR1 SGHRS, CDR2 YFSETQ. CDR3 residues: CASSLVGGYSANEKLFF. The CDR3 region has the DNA TGCGCCAGCAGCTTGGTAGGGGGTTATTCTGCTAATGAAAAACTGTTTTTT.

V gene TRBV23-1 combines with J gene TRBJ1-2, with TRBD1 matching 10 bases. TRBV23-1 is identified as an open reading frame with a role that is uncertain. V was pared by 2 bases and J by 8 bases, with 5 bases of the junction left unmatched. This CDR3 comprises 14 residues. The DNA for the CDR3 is TGCGCCAGCAGTCAACTAGACAGGGGGCAAGGCTACACCTTC. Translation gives CASSQLDRGQGYTF.

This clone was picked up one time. CDR3 residues: CASSAQGGDYGYTF. The CDR3 nucleotides read TGTGCCAGCAGCGCTCAGGGTGGTGATTATGGCTACACCTTC. The gene calls are TRBV7-3 and TRBJ1-2, with D tentatively TRBD1 (5 bases). V was pared by 5 bases and J by 5 bases, with 15 bases between. The CDR3 is made up of 14 amino acids. Germline assignment: CDR1 SGHTA and CDR2 FQGTGA.

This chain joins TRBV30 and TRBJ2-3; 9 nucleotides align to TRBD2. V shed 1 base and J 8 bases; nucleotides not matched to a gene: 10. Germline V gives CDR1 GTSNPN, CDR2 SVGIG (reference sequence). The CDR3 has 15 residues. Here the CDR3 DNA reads TGTGCCTGGAGTGAGGCTAGCGGGGTGCAAGGTACGCAGTATTTT. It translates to CAWSEASGVQGTQYF.

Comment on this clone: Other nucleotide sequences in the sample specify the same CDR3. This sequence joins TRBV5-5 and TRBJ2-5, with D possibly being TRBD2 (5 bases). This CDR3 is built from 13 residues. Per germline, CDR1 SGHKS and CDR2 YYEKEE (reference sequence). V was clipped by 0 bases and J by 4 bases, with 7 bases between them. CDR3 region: CASSLAGRETQYF. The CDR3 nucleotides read TGTGCCAGCAGCTTGGCGGGGAGAGAGACCCAGTACTTC.

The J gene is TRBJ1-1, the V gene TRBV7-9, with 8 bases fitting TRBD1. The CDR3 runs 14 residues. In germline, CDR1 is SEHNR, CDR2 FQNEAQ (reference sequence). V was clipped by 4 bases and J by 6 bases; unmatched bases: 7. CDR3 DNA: TGTGCCAGCAGCTGGACAGGGCCGTTGGCTGAAGCTTTCTTT. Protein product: CASSWTGPLAEAFF.

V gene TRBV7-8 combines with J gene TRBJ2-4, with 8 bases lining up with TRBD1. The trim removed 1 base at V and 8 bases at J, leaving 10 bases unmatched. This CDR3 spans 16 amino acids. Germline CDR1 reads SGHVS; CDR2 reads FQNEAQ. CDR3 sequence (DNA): TGTGCCAGCAGCTTAGTAGCAGGGGGCGCGATGGACATTCAGTACTTC. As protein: CASSLVAGGAMDIQYF.

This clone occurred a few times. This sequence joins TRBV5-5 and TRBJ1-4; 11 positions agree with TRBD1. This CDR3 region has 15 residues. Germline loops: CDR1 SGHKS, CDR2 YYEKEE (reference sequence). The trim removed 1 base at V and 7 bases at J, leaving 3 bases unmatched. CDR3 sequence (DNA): TGTGCCAGCAGCTTGAGGGGGACAGGGGGTGAAAAACTGTTTTTT. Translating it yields CASSLRGTGGEKLFF.

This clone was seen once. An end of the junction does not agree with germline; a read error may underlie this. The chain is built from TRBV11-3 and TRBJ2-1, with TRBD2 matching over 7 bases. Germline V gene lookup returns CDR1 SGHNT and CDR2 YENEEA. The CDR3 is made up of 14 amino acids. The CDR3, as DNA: TGTGCCAGCATCTTAACGACCGGGGGGAATGAGCAGTTCTTC. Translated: CASILTTGGNEQFF.

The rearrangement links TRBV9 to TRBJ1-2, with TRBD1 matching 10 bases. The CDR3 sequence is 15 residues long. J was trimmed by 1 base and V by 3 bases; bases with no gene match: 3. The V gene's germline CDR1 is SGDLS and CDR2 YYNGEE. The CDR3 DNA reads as TGTGCCAGCAGCGCGACAGGGGGCTTTAACTATGGCTACACCTTC. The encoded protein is CASSATGGFNYGYTF. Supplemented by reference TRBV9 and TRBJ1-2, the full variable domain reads DSGVTQTPKHLITATGQRVTLRCSPRSGDLSVYWYQQSLDQGLQFLIQYYNGEERAKGNILERFSAQQFPDLHSELNLSSLELGDSALYFCASSATGGFNYGYTFGSGTRLTVV.

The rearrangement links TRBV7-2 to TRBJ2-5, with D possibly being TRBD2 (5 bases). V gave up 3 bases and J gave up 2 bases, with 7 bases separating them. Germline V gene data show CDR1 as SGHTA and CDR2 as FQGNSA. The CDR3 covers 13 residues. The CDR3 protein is CASSFSGQETQYF. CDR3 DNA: TGTGCCAGCAGCTTCAGCGGACAAGAGACCCAGTACTTC.

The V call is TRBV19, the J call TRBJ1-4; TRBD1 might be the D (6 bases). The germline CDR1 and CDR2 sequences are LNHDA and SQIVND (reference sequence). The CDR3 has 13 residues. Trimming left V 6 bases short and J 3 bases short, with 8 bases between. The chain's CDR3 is CASRQGSNEKLFF. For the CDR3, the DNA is TGTGCCAGTAGACAGGGATCTAATGAAAAACTGTTTTTT.